A selection of T cell receptor beta chains follows, all from one sample in a study of T cells in Graves' hyperthyroidism and ophthalmopathy. TCRdb re-analysed the multiplex PCR reads in MiXCR, keeping a single row per CDR3 protein. Of over 500,000 distinct CDR3 sequences detected, 17% appear once; the ten largest clones hold under 20%. Sequencing was done on a sample of blood. Receptors originate from a woman between 18 and 30 years old with Graves' ophthalmopathy. The CDR3 runs from the conserved cysteine through the conserved F or W. The order of the fields is J gene, clone size, V gene, D gene, CDR3 protein, CDR3 DNA. D genes are given only for firm matches. Clone size appears in some rows only: once, few, many, or a class for an expanded clone.

>TRBJ1-1|few|TRBV5-1|NA
CAGYEGESTEAFF
TGCGCCGGCTATGAGGGGGAAAGTACTGAAGCTTTCTTT
>TRBJ1-5|few|TRBV19|TRBD1
CASSKGQGGNQPQHF
TGTGCCAGTAGTAAAGGACAGGGCGGGAATCAGCCCCAGCATTTT
>TRBJ2-1|many|TRBV7-3|TRBD2
CASSSTAGGAYNEQFF
TGTGCCAGCAGCTCGACAGCGGGAGGAGCCTACAATGAGCAGTTCTTC
>TRBJ2-7|NA|TRBV20-1|NA
CSAGNRRNGDEQYF
TGCAGTGCTGGAAACCGTAGAAACGGGGACGAGCAGTACTTC
>TRBJ1-6|NA|TRBV20-1|TRBD1
CSAWTGTENSPLHF
TGCAGTGCGTGGACAGGGACGGAGAATTCACCCCTCCACTTT
>TRBJ2-7|many|TRBV28|TRBD2
CASSLGTGGVSEQYF
TGTGCCAGCAGTTTAGGCACGGGGGGAGTGTCCGAGCAGTACTTC
>TRBJ1-1|many|TRBV2|TRBD1
CASTIDRGQAFF
TGTGCCAGCACAATAGACAGGGGGCAAGCTTTCTTT
>TRBJ1-1|NA|TRBV29-1|NA
CSVATTEAFF
TGCAGCGTTGCCACCACTGAAGCTTTCTTT
>TRBJ1-2|many|TRBV28|TRBD1
CASGAGTAFYGYTF
TGTGCCAGCGGAGCCGGGACAGCTTTCTATGGCTACACCTTC
>TRBJ1-3|many|TRBV30|NA
CAWSQRGAGGNTIYF
TGTGCCTGGTCCCAAAGGGGCGCGGGTGGAAACACCATATATTTT
>TRBJ1-1|many|TRBV27|NA
CASSLGPTARRTEAFF
TGTGCCAGCAGTTTAGGGCCGACGGCCCGGAGGACTGAAGCTTTCTTT
>TRBJ1-1|many|TRBV28|NA
CASSLSLLNTEAFF
TGTGCCAGCAGTTTATCTCTTCTGAACACTGAAGCTTTCTTT
>TRBJ1-2|few|TRBV7-9|NA
CASSHGRDTEGTF
TGTGCCAGCAGCCACGGACGGGACACGGAGGGGACCTTC
>TRBJ1-1|NA|TRBV15|TRBD1
CATSREYRGPTGRTEAFF
TGTGCCACCAGCAGAGAATACAGGGGGCCCACCGGGCGGACTGAAGCTTTCTTT
>TRBJ2-7|many|TRBV2|TRBD2
CASSAGLAGVYLVYEQYF
TGTGCCAGCAGTGCTGGACTAGCGGGAGTTTATTTGGTCTACGAGCAGTACTTC
>TRBJ2-2|few|TRBV14|NA
CASSQDRQADNTGELFF
TGTGCCAGCAGCCAAGATAGGCAAGCAGATAACACCGGGGAGCTGTTTTTT
>TRBJ2-1|NA|TRBV9|TRBD2
CASSTSSGRPSDEQFF
TGTGCCAGCAGCACGAGTAGCGGGAGGCCCAGCGATGAGCAGTTCTTC
>TRBJ2-7|NA|TRBV9|TRBD2
CASSVETSGGADSSYEQYF
TGTGCCAGCAGCGTAGAAACTAGCGGGGGGGCAGACAGCTCCTACGAGCAGTACTTC
>TRBJ2-4|few|TRBV7-8|NA
CASSLSAKNIQYF
TGTGCCAGCAGCTTAAGTGCCAAAAACATTCAGTACTTC
>TRBJ2-2|NA|TRBV29-1|TRBD2
CSVDSGRASGELFF
TGCAGCGTTGATTCTGGGAGGGCCTCCGGGGAGCTGTTTTTT
>TRBJ1-5|many|TRBV2|NA
CASSWGAGNQPQHF
TGTGCCAGCAGTTGGGGGGCTGGCAATCAGCCCCAGCATTTT
>TRBJ2-1|many|TRBV20-1|NA
CSEGRYNEQFF
TGCAGTGAGGGTCGATACAATGAGCAGTTCTTC